The clone carrying this T cell receptor beta chain was counted between two and nine times. The CDR3 spans 15 residues. The sample is drawn from a study of blood T cell repertoires in COVID-19. Authors' processing steps: How many nucleated cells were present was estimated from reference gene primer amplification. Sequencing was performed with immunoSEQ multiplex PCR; in TCRdb, only in-frame clones are kept and a portion is missing. D and trimming come from the DNA, and the V and J calls and clone size come from that table. In the table there are 200,000 to 250,000 clones, roughly 79% of which are singletons. Seattle patients were enrolled during active infection and followed longitudinally.

The chain combines TRBV7-5 with TRBJ1-1. TRBV7-5 counts as a pseudogene. This clonotype was sampled from a woman at least 80 years old with COVID-19, enrolled during active disease. Material for sequencing was peripheral blood. CDR3 DNA sequence: TGTGCCAGAAGCTTCTCCCCCTTTATGAACACTGAAGCTTTCTTT. Encoded protein: CARSFSPFMNTEAFF.